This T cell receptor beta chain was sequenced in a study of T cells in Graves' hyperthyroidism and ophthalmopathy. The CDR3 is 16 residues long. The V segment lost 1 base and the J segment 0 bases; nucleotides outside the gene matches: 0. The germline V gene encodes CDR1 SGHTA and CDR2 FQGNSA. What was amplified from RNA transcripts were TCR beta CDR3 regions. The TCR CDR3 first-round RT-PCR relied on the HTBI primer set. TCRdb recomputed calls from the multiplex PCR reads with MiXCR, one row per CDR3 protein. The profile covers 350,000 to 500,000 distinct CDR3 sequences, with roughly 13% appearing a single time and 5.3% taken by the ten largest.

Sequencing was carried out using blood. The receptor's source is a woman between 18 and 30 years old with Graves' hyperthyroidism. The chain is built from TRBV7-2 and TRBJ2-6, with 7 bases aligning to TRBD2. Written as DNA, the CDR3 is TGTGCCAGCAGCTTAGGGGGGGGCTCTGGGGCCAACGTCCTGACTTTC. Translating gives CASSLGGGSGANVLTF.